This TCR beta chain stems from a study of CD8+CD57+ T cells in acquired aplastic anemia. The wider study: Average DNA yield from sorted CD4+ and CD8+ cells was about 3 ug.

Genomic DNA, serving as template, underwent TCR beta VDJ and CDR3 profiling. TCRdb reprocessed the reads with MiXCR, giving one entry per CDR3 protein. The table shows about 190,000 distinct CDR3 sequences, with 64% occurring only once. This CDR3 contains 15 residues. The V end was cut by 3 bases, the J end by 3 bases, with 12 bases between. The V gene's germline CDR1 is LNHDA and CDR2 SQIVND (reference sequence). Study results and caveats: Patients and healthy controls showed no significant CD8+ Simpson's diversity difference. Patients and controls had in common 25 to 35 CD8+ CDR3 sequences.

Notes on this clonotype: Its antigen is currently unknown.

This receptor was obtained from a human donor with severe aplastic anemia or a healthy control (not recorded which). The chain carries TRBV19 and TRBJ1-5, with D unresolved. The sample comprised sorted CD4+, CD8+, or CD8+CD57+ T cells (not recorded which) from PBMCs. The CDR3 loop is CASSMDASNNQPQHF. The CDR3 DNA reads TGTGCCAGTAGTATGGACGCTTCGAACAATCAGCCCCAGCATTTT.